This T cell receptor (beta chain) was documented in a study of blood T cell repertoires in COVID-19. J was trimmed by 6 bases and V by 6 bases; bases with no gene match: 7. The CDR3 runs 15 residues. Germline CDR1 MNHEY, CDR2 SVGAGI. The protocol was immunoSEQ multiplex PCR, while the TCRdb copy is restricted to in-frame clones and leaves out a portion. This table has a few hundred thousand clones, around 80% appearing once. This clone showed up just a few times. Sequencing used PBMCs or T cells enriched from blood (not recorded which). This TCR was recovered from a man aged 30 to 39 with acute COVID-19. The chain uses TRBV6-5 and TRBJ2-2, with 10 bases identical to TRBD1. The CDR3 loop reads CASSRGTGDPGELFF. The CDR3 region has the DNA TGTGCCAGCAGCCGCGGGACAGGGGATCCCGGGGAGCTGTTTTTT.